This is a list of T cell receptor beta chains from one sample in a study of CD8+CD57+ T cells in acquired aplastic anemia. TCRdb itself ran the reads through MiXCR, one entry per CDR3 protein. The table includes about 58,000 distinct CDR3 sequences, approximately 50% detected once. Sample: sorted CD4+, CD8+, or CD8+CD57+ T cells (not recorded which) from PBMCs. The receptors originated from a human donor with aplastic anemia. CDR3s include the opening cysteine and the closing phenylalanine or tryptophan. The D gene is left open where the match is weak. For some rows the clone size is stated as once, few or many, or as a class when expanded; others skip it.

TRBJ2-7,TRBD2,13,NA,TRBV25-1,TGTGCCAGCAGCGCTGAGGGAGGGTACGAGCAGTACTTC,CASSAEGGYEQYF
TRBJ2-7,NA,11,NA,TRBV20-1,TGCGGTGCCCAGAGGGCGGGCGAGCAGTACTTC,CGAQRAGEQYF
TRBJ2-1,TRBD1,15,few,TRBV15,TGTGCCACCAGCAACAGACAGGGAAGTCACAATGAGCAGTTCTTC,CATSNRQGSHNEQFF
TRBJ1-1,TRBD1,13,NA,TRBV2,TGTGCCAGCATTCCGGACAGGGACACTGAAGCTTTCTTT,CASIPDRDTEAFF
TRBJ2-7,TRBD1,13,NA,TRBV15,TGTGCCACCAGCAGGGACAGGGGGGGCGAGCAGTACTTC,CATSRDRGGEQYF
TRBJ1-6,NA,13,NA,TRBV10-3,TGTGCCATCAGTGAAGTGGGCCAACCACCCCTCCACTTT,CAISEVGQPPLHF
TRBJ2-7,NA,13,NA,TRBV2,TGTGCCAGCAGTATCTTAGGACAGTCGCGGCAGTACTTC,CASSILGQSRQYF
TRBJ2-7,TRBD1,17,NA,TRBV24-1,TGTGCCACCAGTGGGGTACCGGGACAGTTTAACTCCTACGAGCAGTACTTC,CATSGVPGQFNSYEQYF
TRBJ1-6,TRBD1,16,once,TRBV11-2,TGTGCCAGCAGCTGGGACAGTCCGGAGTATAATTCACCCCTCCACTTT,CASSWDSPEYNSPLHF
TRBJ1-2,NA,12,NA,TRBV19,TGTGCCAGTAGTATACCAGAATATGGCTACACCTTC,CASSIPEYGYTF
TRBJ2-3,NA,12,few,TRBV6-2/TRBV6-3,TGTGCCAGCACCACCACCCGGAATACGCAGTATTTT,CASTTTRNTQYF
TRBJ2-7,NA,14,medium-sized,TRBV7-9,TGTGCCAGCAGCCATGAGCTGGAGACCTACGAGCAGTACTTC,CASSHELETYEQYF
TRBJ1-5,TRBD1,14,NA,TRBV7-9,TGTGCCAGCAAGCAGGGGGGGCCAGGTCAGCCCCAGCATTTT,CASKQGGPGQPQHF
TRBJ2-3,NA,15,NA,TRBV7-6,TGTGCCAGCAGCTTAGTAACGGGGGCAGGAGATACGCAGTATTTT,CASSLVTGAGDTQYF
TRBJ2-2,NA,15,NA,TRBV7-8,TGTGCCAGCAGCCTGGACCGTCGGAACACCGGGGAGCTGTTTTTT,CASSLDRRNTGELFF
TRBJ2-7,NA,14,NA,TRBV15,TGTGCCACCAGCAGAGGGTCATCGGTAGGCGAGCAGTACTTC,CATSRGSSVGEQYF
TRBJ1-2,NA,11,once,TRBV25-1,TGTGCCAGCAGTGAAGTATCTGGCTACACCTTC,CASSEVSGYTF
TRBJ1-5,NA,15,many,TRBV5-6,TGTGCCAGCAGCTTGGCCTCGTCGGTCAATCAGCCCCAGCATTTT,CASSLASSVNQPQHF
TRBJ1-1,NA,15,many,TRBV7-9,TGTGCCAGCAGCCCATCAGGGAGCTTGAACACTGAAGCTTTCTTT,CASSPSGSLNTEAFF
TRBJ1-6,NA,13,NA,TRBV9,TGTGCCAGCAGCGCATCAGGGAATTCACCCCTCCACTTT,CASSASGNSPLHF